This T cell receptor beta chain derives from a study of cytomegalovirus exposure and HLA in healthy donors. This clone was detected a few times. PCR amplification relied on 60 Vbeta primers (plus 13 Jbeta primers). Original processing methods: The count from a later analysis was 65 million to 90 million unique TCR beta chains, about 9.9 million of them shared. Measured with immunoSEQ multiplex PCR; TCRdb has only the in-frame clones, and not every one. From that table come the V and J calls and clone size; the DNA was used to work out D and trimming. This sample has 150,000 to 180,000 clones, with roughly 79% found just once. The CDR3 length is 16 residues. V was cut by 1 base and J by 5 bases, with 17 bases left in between. Per germline, CDR1 SNHLY and CDR2 FYNNEI.

This sequence originates from a young man in good health and CMV-seronegative. J is TRBJ1-2 and V is TRBV2, with D possibly matching TRBD1 (6 bases). Sequencing was carried out using PBMCs. The chain's CDR3 is CASSEVLLGQLYGYTF. DNA of the CDR3: TGTGCCAGCAGTGAAGTGCTACTAGGACAGCTTTATGGCTACACCTTC.